This T cell receptor (beta chain) derives from a study of siplizumab effects on memory and regulatory T cells (dated by TCRdb to the late 2010s). Regarding the study in general: The study examined how the anti-CD2 antibody siplizumab affects alloreactive T-cell subsets in allogeneic mixed lymphocyte reactions built from human PBMCs.

Remarks on this clone: Its recognized antigen is unknown. No much larger clone is present one base from it, and per-base qualities are unavailable.

The library was obtained by the immunoSEQ multiplex PCR assay. Some 1.1 x 10^5 TCR templates per sample were assayed by the deep sequencing platform. Genomic DNA extracted from sorted T cells was used for TCRbeta CDR3 sequencing. The published analysis was carried out like this. The R programming language was used for clonal analysis of the TCRbeta CDR3 data. Alloreactive CD4+ and CD8+ clones were defined by comparing unstimulated samples with post-reaction CFSE-low samples. Regulatory or non-regulatory origin of alloreactive CD4+ clones was assigned by matching sequences to the sorted unstimulated Treg and non-Treg repertoires. Held by TCRdb, this immuneACCESS table contains in-frame sequences only and omits some clones. Under half of the omission traces to an unresolved V gene where checked; the cause of the rest is unknown. D and trimming were read from the DNA, whereas the V and J calls and clone size are those reported in that table. The sample has more than 90,000 clones on record, about 90% of them singletons. Of the sample, about 12% falls within the top ten clones.

Sorted unstimulated T cells, along with proliferating T cells recovered from mixed lymphocyte reactions, underwent TCRbeta CDR3 sequencing. Fresh whole blood from fewer than 12 HLA-typed healthy donors was used to isolate PBMCs. To map where alloreactive clones came from, CD4+ non-regulatory T cells in the unstimulated state were FACS-sorted. What the research found in general, with its limitations: Of the alloreactive CD4+ clones that could be mapped, the Treg-derived share averaged about 63% with siplizumab compared with roughly 27% in control reactions. Because sequences at frequencies below about 10^-5 were poorly captured, only a minor fraction of alloreactive clones could be mapped back to unstimulated subsets. Unstimulated naive T cells appeared more diverse than memory T cells, and naive cells seemed to contribute substantially to the alloresponse. Roughly 80-97% of proliferating CD4+ or CD8+ clones could not be assigned a naive or memory phenotype. The cumulative frequency of alloreactive sequences traceable to unstimulated CD4+ memory T cells was significantly reduced by siplizumab. No functional confirmation was obtained for the suppressive function of proliferating Tregs from siplizumab cultures.

The receptor's source is a human donor in good health. Sequencing was done on a sample of non-Treg CD4+ T cells sorted from blood. Interpreted using the paper, the cell subset or site label stands for: FACS-sorted unstimulated CD4+ non-regulatory T cells.

The CDR3 region reads CASSVATVGGAAFF. The DNA reads TGTGCCAGCAGCGTAGCTACGGTTGGGGGGGCGGCTTTCTTT. This sequence uses TRBV9 and TRBJ1-1; a weak D assignment points to TRBD1 (6 bases agree). The cysteine opens and the phenylalanine closes a CDR3 of 14 amino acids. Solely the CDR3 DNA is kept, with 42 bases framed from the first base. V is cut by 0 bases and J by 11 bases, and the space between the germline ends is 17 bases. CDR1 is given as SGDLS and CDR2 as YYNGEE, both from the germline V gene.